This record covers a single T cell receptor (beta chain). Germline values: CDR1 LNHDA, CDR2 SQIVND (reference sequence). The length of the CDR3 is 15 residues. Trimming stripped 7 bases from V and 5 bases from J, with 20 bases between. These data are taken from a study of blood T cell repertoires in COVID-19. Overall study context: COVID-19 samples, acute and convalescent, were from the United States, Italy and Spain. PBMCs, B-cell-depleted T cells, or T cells provided the cDNA or gDNA that made up the material.

Study processing details: Amplification of reference gene primers was used by the study to estimate nucleated cell counts. Libraries were prepared by immunoSEQ multiplex PCR; TCRdb keeps only in-frame clonotypes and omits some of them. V and J calls and clone size follow that table, whereas D and trimming were derived from the DNA. This table holds some 77,000 clones, 90% found once. Input material: peripheral blood. This TCR derives from a woman older than 75 with active or convalescent COVID-19. The J gene is TRBJ1-2, the V gene TRBV19, with TRBD1 as a possible D gene (6 bases). Written as DNA, the CDR3 is TGTGCCAGTACTAGTGACAGGAGTTCGGGGTATGGCTACACCTTC. Protein: CASTSDRSSGYGYTF.